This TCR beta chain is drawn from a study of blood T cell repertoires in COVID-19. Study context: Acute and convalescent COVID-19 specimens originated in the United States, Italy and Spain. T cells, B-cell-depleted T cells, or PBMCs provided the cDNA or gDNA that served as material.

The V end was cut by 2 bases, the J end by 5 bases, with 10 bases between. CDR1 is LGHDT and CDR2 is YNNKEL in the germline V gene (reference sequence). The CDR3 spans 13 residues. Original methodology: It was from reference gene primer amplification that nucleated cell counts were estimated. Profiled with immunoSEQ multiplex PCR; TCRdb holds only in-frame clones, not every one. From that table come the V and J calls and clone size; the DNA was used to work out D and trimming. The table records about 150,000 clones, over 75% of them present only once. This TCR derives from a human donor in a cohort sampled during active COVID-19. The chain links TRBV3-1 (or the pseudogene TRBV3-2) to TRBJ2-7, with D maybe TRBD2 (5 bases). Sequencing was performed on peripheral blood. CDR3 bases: TGTGCCAGCAGCCAAAGGAGGTCTGACGAGCAGTACTTC. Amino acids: CASSQRRSDEQYF.